This T cell receptor beta chain was documented in a study of OX40 agonist ivuxolimab in advanced cancers. Measured with immunoSEQ multiplex PCR; TCRdb has only the in-frame clones, and not every one. The data contain 90,000 to 130,000 clones, roughly 90% of them singletons. This CDR3 region has 16 residues. The V and J ends lost 5 bases and 6 bases, in that order; junction bases with no gene match: 15. In germline, CDR1 is SGHTA, CDR2 FQGTGA. This material consisted of CD4+ or CD8+ T cells sorted from blood, taken in a trial of the OX40 agonist ivuxolimab. This sequence was found in an adult with an advanced solid tumor such as melanoma, head and neck, liver or kidney cancer. This chain uses TRBV7-3 with TRBJ2-7; 8 bases fit TRBD2. The CDR3 DNA is TGTGCCAGCAGCCTGGTGCCAGCGGGAGAGGGTCGCGAGCAGTACTTC. Translation gives CASSLVPAGEGREQYF.